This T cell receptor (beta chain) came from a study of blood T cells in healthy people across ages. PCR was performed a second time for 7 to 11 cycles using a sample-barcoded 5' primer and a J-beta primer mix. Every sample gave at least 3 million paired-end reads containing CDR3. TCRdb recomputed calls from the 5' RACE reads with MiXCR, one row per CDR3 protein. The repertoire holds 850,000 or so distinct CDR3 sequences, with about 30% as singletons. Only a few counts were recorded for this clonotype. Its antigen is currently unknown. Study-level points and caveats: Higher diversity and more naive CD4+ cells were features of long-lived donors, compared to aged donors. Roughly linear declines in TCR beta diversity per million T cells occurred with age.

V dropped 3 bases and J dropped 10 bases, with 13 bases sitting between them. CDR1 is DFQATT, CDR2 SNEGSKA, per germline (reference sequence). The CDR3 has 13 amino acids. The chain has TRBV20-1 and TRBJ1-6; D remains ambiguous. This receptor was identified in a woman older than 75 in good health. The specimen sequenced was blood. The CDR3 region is CSARGGVGSPLHF. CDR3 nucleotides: TGCAGTGCTAGGGGCGGAGTGGGATCACCCCTCCACTTT.